This T cell receptor beta chain was recovered during a study of T cell responses to AZD1222 COVID-19 vaccine. Germline CDR1 MNHEY, CDR2 SVGAGI. V gave up 2 bases and J gave up 0 bases, with 12 bases separating them. CDR3 length: 16 residues. Data came from immunoSEQ multiplex PCR; TCRdb stores just in-frame clones and leaves some out. The sample yields about 67,000 clones, about 83% seen once. As regards this clone: Its antigen is not identified.

Study-wide results and limits: AZD1222 recipients seropositive at baseline numbered only six. Clonal diversity may have been underestimated in mostly white British donors. Two AZD1222 doses significantly raised spike-specific TCR breadth and depth over controls. Nearly half of unique spike-specific TCRs reportedly avoided B.1.351 and B.1.1.7 mutated regions.

Here the sequenced sample was peripheral blood, taken 28 days after the second AZD1222 dose. The receptor comes from an adult who received the AZD1222 COVID-19 vaccine. The chain uses TRBV6-5 and TRBJ2-3; D might be TRBD1 (5 bases). In nucleotides, the CDR3 is TGTGCCAGCAGTTACGACAGCTACGGGAGCACAGATACGCAGTATTTT. Translation gives CASSYDSYGSTDTQYF.